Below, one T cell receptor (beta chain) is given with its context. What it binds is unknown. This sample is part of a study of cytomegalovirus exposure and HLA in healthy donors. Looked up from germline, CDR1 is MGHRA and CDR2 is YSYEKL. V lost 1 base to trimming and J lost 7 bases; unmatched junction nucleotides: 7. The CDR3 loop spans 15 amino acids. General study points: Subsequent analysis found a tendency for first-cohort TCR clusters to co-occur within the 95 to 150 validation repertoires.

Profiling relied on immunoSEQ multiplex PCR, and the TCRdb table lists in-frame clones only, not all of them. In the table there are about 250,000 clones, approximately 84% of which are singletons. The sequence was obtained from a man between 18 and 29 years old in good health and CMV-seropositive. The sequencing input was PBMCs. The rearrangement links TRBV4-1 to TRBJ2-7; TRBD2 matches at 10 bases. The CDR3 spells CASSQGLAGASEQYF. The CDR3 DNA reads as TGCGCCAGCAGCCAAGGTCTAGCGGGGGCTTCTGAGCAGTACTTC.